Sequencing of this T cell receptor (beta chain) was carried out in a study of CD8 T cells in Susac syndrome (dated by TCRdb to the late 2010s). Study-level background: Among the Susac syndrome patients who were sequenced, clinically active disease was present in about six and clinical remission was observed in roughly 8. Susac syndrome patients were therapy-naive, on corticosteroids (some also receiving IVIg), or on IVIg alone at blood withdrawal. Whether CD8+ T cell activation and differentiation in Susac syndrome was antigen driven was tested using repertoire sequencing.

High-throughput TCR beta sequencing profiled peripheral blood CD8+ and CD4+ T cells from healthy donors, Susac syndrome patients and multiple sclerosis patients. Susac syndrome patients met recently defined diagnostic criteria for definite or probable disease. CD8+ TEMRA cells were enriched by FACS, while bulk CD8+ and CD4+ T cells were purified by magnetic negative isolation. Blood was drawn into EDTA tubes, processed within 24 hours, and PBMCs were isolated by density gradient centrifugation. PBMCs intended for TCR sequencing were frozen in liquid nitrogen and were later thawed in a 37 degrees C water bath. The sorted or isolated CD4+, CD8+ and CD8+ TEMRA cells had a purity of 90% or higher. Germline trimming: 7 bases from V, 4 bases from J; junction bases outside gene matches: 5. CDR1 and CDR2 are read off the germline V gene as MNHEY and SVGEGT. The CDR3 has 13 amino acids, counting the end cysteine and phenylalanine. Of all the DNA, just the CDR3 is kept, 39 bases in frame from base 1.

This clonotype has a single count. Its cognate antigen has yet to be identified. The sample holds no much larger clone one base away, and base qualities are not on file. One read alone makes for weak evidence. The study at large found these results: The study acknowledged that relatively few individuals were included in the TCR sequencing and HLA analysis. The CD4+ T cell repertoire of patients with Susac syndrome showed no detectable clonal expansion.

RNA was extracted with the RNeasy kit and roughly 0.45 to 1 ug was reverse transcribed using random hexamers. TCR beta CDR3 regions were amplified with the immunoSEQ multiplex PCR assay covering 54 Vbeta and 13 Jbeta segments. Bias from PCR amplification was corrected by using a synthetic template baseline for primer optimization and for computational correction. Processing in the source paper ran as follows. Reads were assigned to V, D and J genes according to IMGT and analyzed in immunoSEQ Analyzer, with only productive sequences retained. Clonality was computed as one minus Shannon entropy normalized by log2 of the number of productive unique sequences. For each patient and control, public and private clones were evaluated within the 100 most prevalent clones. Clones were defined as Susac-specific when absent from the healthy and MS cohorts, from 1,000 to 1,100 published viral clones and from other ImmuneACCESS disease sequences. TCRdb ran its own pipeline on the public reads, namely fastp trimming at Q25 and MiXCR clone calling, and kept in-frame beta chains. Each CDR3 protein appears once, grouped with its most common genes and DNA. The V and J calls, along with clone size, are taken from TCRdb and not from the paper's own processing. The sample profile shows roughly 200,000 distinct CDR3 sequences; approximately 94% of them were found once. The ten largest clones represent roughly 0.11% of the sample.

This sequence originates from a human donor with Susac syndrome. The chain joins TRBV6-2 or TRBV6-3 to TRBJ2-3, with TRBD2 matching 7 junction bases. The source material was CD4+ T cells from PBMCs. The DNA sequence reads TGTGCCAGCAAAACGACTAGCCCAGATACGCAGTATTTT. It codes for CASKTTSPDTQYF.